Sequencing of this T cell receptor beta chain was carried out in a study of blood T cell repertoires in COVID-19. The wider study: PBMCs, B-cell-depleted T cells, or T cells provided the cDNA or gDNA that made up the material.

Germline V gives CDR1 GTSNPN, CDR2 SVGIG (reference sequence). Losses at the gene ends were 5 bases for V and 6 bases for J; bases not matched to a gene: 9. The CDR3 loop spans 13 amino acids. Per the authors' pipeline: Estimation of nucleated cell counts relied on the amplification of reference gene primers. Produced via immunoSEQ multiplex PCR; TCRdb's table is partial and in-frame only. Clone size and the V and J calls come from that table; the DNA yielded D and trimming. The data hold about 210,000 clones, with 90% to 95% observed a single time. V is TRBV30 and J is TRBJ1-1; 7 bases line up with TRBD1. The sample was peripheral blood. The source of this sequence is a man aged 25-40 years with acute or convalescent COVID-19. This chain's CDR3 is CAWLRQGSSEAFF. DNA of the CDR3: TGTGCCTGGTTACGACAGGGAAGCTCTGAAGCTTTCTTT.